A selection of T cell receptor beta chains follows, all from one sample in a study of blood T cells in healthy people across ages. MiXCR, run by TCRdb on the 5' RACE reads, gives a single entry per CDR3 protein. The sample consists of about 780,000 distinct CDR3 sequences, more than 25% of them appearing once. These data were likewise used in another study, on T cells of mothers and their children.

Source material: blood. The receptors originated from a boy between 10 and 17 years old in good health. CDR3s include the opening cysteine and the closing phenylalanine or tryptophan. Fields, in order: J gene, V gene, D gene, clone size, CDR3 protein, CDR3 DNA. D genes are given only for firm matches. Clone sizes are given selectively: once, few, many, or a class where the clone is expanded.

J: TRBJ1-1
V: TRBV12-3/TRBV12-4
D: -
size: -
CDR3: CASSAGTIGTEAFF
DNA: TGTGCCAGCAGTGCCGGGACGATTGGCACTGAAGCTTTCTTT

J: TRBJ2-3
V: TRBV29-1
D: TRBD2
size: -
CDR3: CSVELAGGTDTQYF
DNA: TGCAGCGTTGAATTGGCGGGGGGCACAGATACGCAGTATTTT

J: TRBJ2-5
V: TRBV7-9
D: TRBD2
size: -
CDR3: CASSTGTRGETQYF
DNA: TGTGCCAGCAGCACCGGGACTAGGGGCGAGACCCAGTACTTC

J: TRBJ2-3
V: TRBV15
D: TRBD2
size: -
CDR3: CATSRDRGLAGGTDTQYF
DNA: TGTGCCACCAGCAGAGATAGGGGACTAGCGGGGGGGACAGATACGCAGTATTTT

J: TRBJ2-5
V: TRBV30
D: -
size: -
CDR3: CAWSVPRRRVEETQYF
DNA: TGTGCCTGGAGTGTACCGCGCCGGAGGGTGGAAGAGACCCAGTACTTC

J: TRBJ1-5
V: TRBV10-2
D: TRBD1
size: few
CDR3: CASKETGDLQPQHF
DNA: TGCGCCAGCAAGGAGACAGGGGATCTGCAGCCCCAGCATTTT

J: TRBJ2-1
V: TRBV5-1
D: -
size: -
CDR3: CASSFLRSNEQFF
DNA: TGCGCCAGCAGCTTTCTTAGATCCAATGAGCAGTTCTTC

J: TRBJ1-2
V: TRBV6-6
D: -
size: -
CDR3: CASSSPQGGGYTF
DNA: TGTGCCAGCAGTAGCCCCCAGGGTGGTGGCTACACCTTC

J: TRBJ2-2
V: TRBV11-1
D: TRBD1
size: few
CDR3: CASGDRMSGELFF
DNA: TGTGCCTCCGGGGACAGAATGTCCGGGGAGCTGTTTTTT

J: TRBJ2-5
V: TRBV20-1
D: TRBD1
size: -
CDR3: CSARDPLGRRDREGETQYF
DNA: TGCAGTGCTAGAGACCCCCTAGGGAGGAGGGACAGGGAAGGAGAGACCCAGTACTTC

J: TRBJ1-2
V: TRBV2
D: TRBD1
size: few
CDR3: CASSDGRGFYGYTF
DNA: TGTGCCAGCAGTGATGGCAGGGGGTTCTATGGCTACACCTTC

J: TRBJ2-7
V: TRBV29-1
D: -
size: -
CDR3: CSVESDSYEQYF
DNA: TGCAGCGTTGAATCGGATTCCTACGAGCAGTACTTC

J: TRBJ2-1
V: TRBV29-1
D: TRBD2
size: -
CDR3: CSVEVVWGGEQFF
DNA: TGCAGCGTTGAAGTAGTATGGGGGGGTGAGCAGTTCTTC

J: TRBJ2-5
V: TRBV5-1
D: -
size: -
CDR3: CASSLITGKEETQYF
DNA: TGCGCCAGCAGCTTGATAACCGGGAAGGAAGAGACCCAGTACTTC

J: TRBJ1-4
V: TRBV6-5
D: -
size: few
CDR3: CASKISLPANEKLFF
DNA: TGTGCCAGCAAGATTAGTCTGCCGGCTAATGAAAAACTGTTTTTT

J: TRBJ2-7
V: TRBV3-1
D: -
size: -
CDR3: CASSQGRSSYEQYF
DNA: TGTGCCAGCAGCCAAGGCAGGTCCTCCTACGAGCAGTACTTC

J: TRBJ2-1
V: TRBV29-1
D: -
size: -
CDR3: CSVVLGYNEQFF
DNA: TGCAGCGTTGTTTTAGGCTACAATGAGCAGTTCTTC

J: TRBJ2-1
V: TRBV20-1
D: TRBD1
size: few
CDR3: CSARGTGGYNEQFF
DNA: TGCAGTGCGAGAGGGACAGGGGGCTACAATGAGCAGTTCTTC

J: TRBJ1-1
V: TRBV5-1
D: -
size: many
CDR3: CASSHLGGNTEAFF
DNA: TGCGCCAGCAGCCACCTGGGGGGGAACACTGAAGCTTTCTTT

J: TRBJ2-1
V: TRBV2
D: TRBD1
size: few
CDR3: CASMGQGGNEQFF
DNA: TGTGCCAGCATGGGACAGGGGGGGAATGAGCAGTTCTTC

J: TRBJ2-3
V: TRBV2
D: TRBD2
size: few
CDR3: CASRTARGGSTDTQYF
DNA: TGTGCCAGCAGGACGGCGCGGGGGGGAAGCACAGATACGCAGTATTTT

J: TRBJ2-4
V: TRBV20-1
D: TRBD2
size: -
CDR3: CSARPLAGGKNIQYF
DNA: TGCAGTGCACGCCCCCTAGCGGGGGGTAAAAACATTCAGTACTTC

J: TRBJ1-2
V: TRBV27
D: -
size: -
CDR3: CASMPGAGSYGYTF
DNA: TGTGCCAGCATGCCCGGGGCGGGAAGCTATGGCTACACCTTC

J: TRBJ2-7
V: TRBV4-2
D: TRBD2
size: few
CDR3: CASSQEVGLASYEQYF
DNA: TGTGCCAGCAGCCAAGAGGTAGGACTAGCTAGCTACGAGCAGTACTTC

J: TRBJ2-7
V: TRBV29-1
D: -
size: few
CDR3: CSARYEQYF
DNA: TGCAGCGCCAGGTACGAGCAGTACTTC

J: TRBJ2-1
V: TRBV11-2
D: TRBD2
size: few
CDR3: CASSLEGAGGSYNEQFF
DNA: TGTGCCAGCAGCTTAGAGGGGGCGGGGGGCTCCTACAATGAGCAGTTCTTC

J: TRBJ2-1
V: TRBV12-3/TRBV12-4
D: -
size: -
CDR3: CASSFWGLGTSYNEQFF
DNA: TGTGCCAGCAGTTTTTGGGGGCTTGGGACATCCTACAATGAGCAGTTCTTC

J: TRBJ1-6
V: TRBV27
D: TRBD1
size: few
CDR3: CASSFMGQGTPPLHF
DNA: TGTGCCAGCAGCTTTATGGGACAGGGTACACCACCCCTCCACTTT

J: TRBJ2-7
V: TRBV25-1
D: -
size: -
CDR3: CTSSELGPYEQYF
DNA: TGTACCAGCAGTGAATTAGGCCCCTACGAGCAGTACTTC

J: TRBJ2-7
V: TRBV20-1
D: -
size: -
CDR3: CSARDPRYCEQYF
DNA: TGCAGTGCTAGAGATCCGCGGTACTGCGAGCAGTACTTC

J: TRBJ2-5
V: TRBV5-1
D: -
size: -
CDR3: CASRPGTQYF
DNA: TGCGCCAGCAGGCCTGGGACCCAGTACTTC

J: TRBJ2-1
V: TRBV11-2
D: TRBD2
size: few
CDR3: CASRVAGGPNNEQFF
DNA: TGTGCCAGCAGAGTAGCGGGGGGGCCAAACAATGAGCAGTTCTTC

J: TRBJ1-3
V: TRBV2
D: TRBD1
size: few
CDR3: CASRRTGVSYSGNTIYF
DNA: TGTGCCAGCAGGCGGACAGGGGTTAGTTACTCTGGAAACACCATATATTTT

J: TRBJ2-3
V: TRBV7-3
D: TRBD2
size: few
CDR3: CASSRLAARTDTQYF
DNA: TGTGCCAGCAGTAGACTAGCGGCTCGCACAGATACGCAGTATTTT

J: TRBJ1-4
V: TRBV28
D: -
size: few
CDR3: CASSFWQINEKLFF
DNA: TGTGCCAGCAGTTTCTGGCAGATTAATGAAAAACTGTTTTTT

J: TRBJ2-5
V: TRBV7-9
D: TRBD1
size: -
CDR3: CASSLFLVDRARETQYF
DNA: TGTGCCAGCAGCTTATTCCTCGTGGACAGGGCTCGGGAGACCCAGTACTTC

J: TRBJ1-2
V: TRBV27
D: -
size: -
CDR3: CASSLSRGNYGYTF
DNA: TGTGCCAGCAGTTTATCAAGAGGGAACTATGGCTACACCTTC

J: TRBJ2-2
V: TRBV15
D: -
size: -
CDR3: CATSRDERGGLFF
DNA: TGTGCCACCAGCAGAGATGAGAGGGGTGGGCTGTTTTTT

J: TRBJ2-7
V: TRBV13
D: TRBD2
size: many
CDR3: CASSPGLAGPSDYEQYF
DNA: TGTGCCAGCAGCCCCGGACTAGCGGGGCCCTCCGACTACGAGCAGTACTTC

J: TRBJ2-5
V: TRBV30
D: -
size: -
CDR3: CAWGGERGETQYF
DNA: TGTGCCTGGGGGGGCGAGAGGGGAGAGACCCAGTACTTC

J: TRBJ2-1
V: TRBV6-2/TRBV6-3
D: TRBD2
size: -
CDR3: CASSLQTSGGAYNEQFF
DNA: TGTGCCAGCAGTTTGCAGACTAGCGGGGGGGCCTACAATGAGCAGTTCTTC

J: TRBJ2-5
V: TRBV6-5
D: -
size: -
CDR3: CAGSYSGAGVGQETQYF
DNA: TGTGCCGGCAGTTACTCGGGAGCAGGGGTGGGACAAGAGACCCAGTACTTC

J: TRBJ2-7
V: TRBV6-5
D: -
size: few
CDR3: CASSYLAKAGTEQYF
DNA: TGTGCCAGCAGTTACCTAGCGAAGGCGGGGACCGAGCAGTACTTC

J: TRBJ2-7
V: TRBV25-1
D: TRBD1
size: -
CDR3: CPAGLRDRGTDEQYF
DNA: TGTCCAGCAGGGCTCCGGGACAGGGGTACCGACGAGCAGTACTTC

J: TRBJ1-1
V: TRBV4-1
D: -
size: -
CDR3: CAGSQLGYRDTEAFF
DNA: TGCGCCGGCAGCCAATTGGGCTACAGGGACACTGAAGCTTTCTTT

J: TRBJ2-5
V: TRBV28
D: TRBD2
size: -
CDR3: CASSMGLAGIQETQYF
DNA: TGTGCCAGCAGTATGGGACTAGCGGGGATTCAAGAGACCCAGTACTTC

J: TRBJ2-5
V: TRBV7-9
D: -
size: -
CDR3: CASSPSGQLQETQYF
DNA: TGTGCCAGCAGCCCCTCCGGACAGCTTCAAGAGACCCAGTACTTC

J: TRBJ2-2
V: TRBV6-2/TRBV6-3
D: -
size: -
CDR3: CASSSLINWDTGELFF
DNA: TGTGCCAGCAGCTCCCTCATAAATTGGGACACCGGGGAGCTGTTTTTT

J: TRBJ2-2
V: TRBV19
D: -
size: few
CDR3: CASNGGLSGELFF
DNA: TGTGCCAGTAATGGGGGGTTGTCCGGGGAGCTGTTTTTT

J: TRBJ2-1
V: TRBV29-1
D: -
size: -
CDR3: CTVRTSYNEQFF
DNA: TGCACCGTTAGGACCTCCTACAATGAGCAGTTCTTC

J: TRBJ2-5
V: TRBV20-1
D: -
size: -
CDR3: CSASRSTQYF
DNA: TGCAGTGCTAGTCGCTCGACCCAGTACTTC

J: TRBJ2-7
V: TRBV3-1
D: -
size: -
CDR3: CASSQDLSSYEQYF
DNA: TGTGCCAGCAGCCAAGACCTTAGCTCCTACGAGCAGTACTTC

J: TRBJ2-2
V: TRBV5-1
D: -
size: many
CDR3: CASSLAQTNTGELFF
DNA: TGCGCCAGCAGCTTGGCACAAACGAACACCGGGGAGCTGTTTTTT

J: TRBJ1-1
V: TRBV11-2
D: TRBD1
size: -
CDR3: CASSLYGDRGRGSEAFF
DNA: TGTGCCAGCAGCTTATACGGGGACAGGGGGCGCGGGAGTGAAGCTTTCTTT

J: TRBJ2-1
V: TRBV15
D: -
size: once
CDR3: CATSRRHGSSSSYNEQFF
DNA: TGTGCCACCTCCCGGAGACATGGGAGTTCAAGCTCCTACAATGAGCAGTTCTTC

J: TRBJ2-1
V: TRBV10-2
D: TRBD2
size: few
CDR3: CASSESGGSSYNEQFF
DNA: TGCGCCAGCAGTGAAAGCGGGGGTAGCTCCTACAATGAGCAGTTCTTC

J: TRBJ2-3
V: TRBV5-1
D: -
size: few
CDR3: CASTEGRSTDTQYF
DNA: TGCGCCAGCACGGAGGGAAGAAGCACAGATACGCAGTATTTT

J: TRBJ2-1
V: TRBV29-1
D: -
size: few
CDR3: CSAGVNTYNEQFF
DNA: TGCAGCGCTGGGGTCAACACCTACAATGAGCAGTTCTTC

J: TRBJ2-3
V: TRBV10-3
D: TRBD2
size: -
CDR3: CAISELAGGTDTQYF
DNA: TGTGCCATCAGTGAACTAGCGGGGGGCACAGATACGCAGTATTTT

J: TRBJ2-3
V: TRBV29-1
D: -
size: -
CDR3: CSVNPTGTDTQYF
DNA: TGCAGCGTTAATCCGACAGGCACAGATACGCAGTATTTT